This passage covers 18 T cell receptor beta chains from one sample sequenced in a study of T-cell memory formation after mild COVID-19. MiXCR, run by TCRdb on the 5' RACE reads, gives a single entry per CDR3 protein. The sample holds nearly 250,000 distinct CDR3 sequences; about 16% are singletons and the top ten take about 2%. The source material was PBMCs or a T cell subset sorted from them (not recorded which). Every receptor here comes from an adult woman who had mild COVID-19 (a few samples of this study predate the infection). Cell type and time point are not known.

This clonotype was seen once. The gene calls are TRBV5-8 and TRBJ2-6; tentatively, D is TRBD1 (5 bases). CDR1 SGHTS and CDR2 YDEGEE come from the germline V gene. The CDR3 contains 16 residues. Trimming shortened V by 0 bases and J by 4 bases, and 11 bases separated the two germline ends. CDR3 in amino acids: CASSLGQFEGANVLTF. The CDR3, as DNA: TGTGCCAGCAGCTTGGGACAGTTTGAAGGGGCCAACGTCCTGACTTTC.

J is TRBJ1-1 and V is TRBV4-1, with D uncertain. Between the trimmed V and J ends, which lost 1 base and 0 bases, there was a span of 9 bases. This CDR3 comprises 15 residues. Per germline, CDR1 MGHRA and CDR2 YSYEKL. For the CDR3, the DNA is TGCGCCAGCAGCCAAGTCGGGCAGATGAACACTGAAGCTTTCTTT. Translating gives CASSQVGQMNTEAFF.

The J gene is TRBJ1-2, the V gene TRBV7-2; TRBD1 might be the D (5 bases). The V and J ends lost 1 base and 8 bases respectively, with 20 bases between them. The germline V gene encodes CDR1 SGHTA and CDR2 FQGNSA. This CDR3 has 16 residues. Written as DNA, the CDR3 is TGTGCCAGCAGCTTAGTTGCGGGAATGGGGGTCCGAGGCTACACCTTC. It translates to CASSLVAGMGVRGYTF.

This clonotype was observed a handful of times. The chain has TRBV29-1 and TRBJ2-2, with D uncertain. The CDR3 extends over 11 amino acids. Trimming removed 2 bases from V and 9 bases from J, with 7 bases in between. Germline V CDR1 and CDR2: SQVTM, ANQGSEA. CDR3 nucleotides: TGCAGCGTTGAAAAGGCGCGGGAGCTGTTTTTT. Translation: CSVEKARELFF.

This sequence joins TRBV4-3 and TRBJ1-1, with 7 nucleotides matching TRBD1. V was pared by 5 bases and J by 1 base, with 4 bases of the junction left unmatched. The CDR3 sequence is 14 residues long. From germline, CDR1 is LGHNA and CDR2 YSLEER. The DNA of the CDR3 is TGCGCCAGCAGCGGACAGGTGTCGAACACTGAAGCTTTCTTT. It translates to CASSGQVSNTEAFF.

This clonotype was detected only a few times. V is TRBV29-1 and J is TRBJ2-1, with 8 nucleotides matching TRBD2. V lost 8 bases to trimming and J lost 6 bases; unmatched junction nucleotides: 6. The length of the CDR3 is 12 residues. Germline V gene lookup returns CDR1 SQVTM and CDR2 ANQGSEA. For the CDR3, the DNA is TGCAGCACCTGGACTAGCCCCAATGAGCAGTTCTTC. Residues: CSTWTSPNEQFF.

This clonotype turned up a few times. In DNA form, the CDR3 reads TGTGCCAGCAGCTTAGCGTTCGGCCGGCTAACCTTC. This gives the protein CASSLAFGRLTF. The V call is TRBV7-6, the J call TRBJ1-2, with D unclear. Germline V gene data show CDR1 as SGHVS and CDR2 as FNYEAQ. Deletions cut 0 bases from V and 14 bases from J, with 13 bases between. CDR3 length: 12 residues.

The genes are TRBV29-1 and TRBJ1-1, with a possible D match to TRBD1 (6 bases). The CDR3 is 11 amino acids. The germline V gene has CDR1 SQVTM and CDR2 ANQGSEA. V gave up 7 bases and J gave up 5 bases, with 11 bases separating them. The chain's CDR3 is CSAGEGTEAFF. In DNA form, the CDR3 reads TGCAGCGCAGGGGAGGGGACTGAAGCTTTCTTT.

The rearrangement links TRBV12-3 or TRBV12-4 to TRBJ2-1; TRBD2 agrees at 8 bases. The V gene end was trimmed by 6 bases and the J gene end by 6 bases; junction bases not matched to a gene: 7. The CDR3 extends over 14 amino acids. Here the CDR3 DNA reads TGTGCCAGCAGGCAGGGACTAGTATCCAATGAGCAGTTCTTC. This encodes CASRQGLVSNEQFF.

There are a few counts of this clonotype. CDR3 sequence (DNA): TGCGCCAGCAGGCGGACTAGCGGGACCTCTTCCTACGAGCAGTACTTC. This encodes CASRRTSGTSSYEQYF. This sequence joins TRBV5-1 and TRBJ2-7, with 12 bases aligning to TRBD2. Germline CDR1 reads SGHRS; CDR2 reads YFSETQ. The CDR3 is 16 residues long. The J segment lost 1 base and the V segment lost 5 bases, leaving 7 bases of the junction unmatched.

The V gene is TRBV20-1, the J gene TRBJ2-1; 12 nucleotides agree with TRBD2. Per the germline V gene, CDR1 is DFQATT and CDR2 is SNEGSKA (reference sequence). The CDR3 contains 16 residues. J gave up 6 bases and V 3 bases, and 9 bases lay outside the gene matches. The CDR3 DNA reads as TGCAGTGCTAGGCGGTCGGGACTAGCGGGCGTCAATGAGCAGTTCTTC. As protein: CSARRSGLAGVNEQFF.

The sample holds a few counts of this clonotype. This rearrangement joins TRBV20-1 to TRBJ2-1; no definite D call. The CDR3 loop spans 12 amino acids. V lost 3 bases, J lost 4 bases, and 7 bases lay in between. Germline V gives CDR1 DFQATT, CDR2 SNEGSKA (reference sequence). In nucleotides, the CDR3 is TGCAGTGCTAGTTACAGATACAATGAGCAGTTCTTC. This gives the protein CSASYRYNEQFF.

This clonotype was seen at least ten times. The CDR3 protein is CASSLLRDTEAFF. The CDR3 DNA is TGTGCCAGCAGCTTGTTGAGAGACACTGAAGCTTTCTTT. This chain links TRBV5-5 with TRBJ1-1, with D unclear. With 1 base removed from V and 3 bases from J, the gap between germline ends came to 7 bases. Germline CDR1 SGHKS, CDR2 YYEKEE (reference sequence). CDR3 length equals 13 residues.

This clonotype turned up a few times. V gene TRBV18 combines with J gene TRBJ2-1; D ambiguous. CDR3 size: 15 residues. Trimming pared 1 base from V and 1 base from J, leaving 8 bases between. CDR1 and CDR2 from the germline V gene are KGHSH and LQKENI. The CDR3, as DNA: TGTGCCAGCTCACCACGGGCAGATTCCTACAATGAGCAGTTCTTC. Translating it yields CASSPRADSYNEQFF.

There are a few counts of this clonotype. This rearrangement joins TRBV5-5 to TRBJ1-1; no firm D call. The CDR3 sequence is 15 residues long. V lost 0 bases and J lost 6, with 15 bases in between. Germline CDR1 and CDR2: SGHKS and YYEKEE (reference sequence). The CDR3 spells CASSLGHLGNAEAFF. The CDR3 DNA reads TGTGCCAGCAGCTTGGGACACCTCGGCAACGCTGAAGCTTTCTTT. The full variable domain, completed using reference TRBV5-5 and TRBJ1-1, is DAGVTQSPTHLIKTRGQQVTLRCSPISGHKSVSWYQQVLGQGPQFIFQYYEKEERGRGNFPDRFSARQFPNYSSELNVNALLLGDSALYLCASSLGHLGNAEAFFGQGTRLTVV.

This clonotype was picked up a small number of times. This chain connects TRBV29-1 to TRBJ2-3; D is ambiguous. Trimming removed 6 bases at V and 4 bases at J, with 14 bases between. The V gene's germline CDR1 is SQVTM and CDR2 ANQGSEA. This CDR3 has 13 residues. DNA for the CDR3: TGCAGCGTAGCAGTATCCCCCGCAGATACGCAGTATTTT. Amino acid sequence: CSVAVSPADTQYF.

This clonotype was detected a few times. The chain links TRBV20-1 to TRBJ1-4; D is perhaps TRBD1 (6 bases). This CDR3 contains 13 residues. Trimming removed 3 bases at V and 7 bases at J, with 12 bases between. Per germline, CDR1 DFQATT and CDR2 SNEGSKA (reference sequence). The CDR3 region has the DNA TGCAGTGCTAGTCAGGGGCGCGTTGAAAAACTGTTTTTT. It yields the protein CSASQGRVEKLFF.

The chain uses TRBV7-9 and TRBJ2-5; 9 bases are shared with TRBD1. Trimming cost V 1 base and J 3 bases; bases outside gene matches: 3. The CDR3 runs to 15 residues. Germline V gene sequence: CDR1 SEHNR, CDR2 FQNEAQ (reference sequence). CDR3 sequence: CASSLGWDREETQYF. In DNA, the CDR3 is TGTGCCAGCAGCTTAGGGTGGGACAGGGAAGAGACCCAGTACTTC.